The next 4 T cell receptor beta chains were all read from a single sample in a study of CXCR3-negative and CXCR3-positive naive CD8 T cells. Study observations and caveats: CXCR3-positive naive cells carried more hydrophobic TRB CDR3s than CXCR3-negative ones.

UMI-labeled 5' RACE yielded the TRB cDNA libraries. TCRdb reprocessed the 5' RACE reads, keeping one entry per CDR3 protein, no DNA. The sample data list approximately 100,000 distinct CDR3 sequences. No antigens are known for them. The sample taken for sequencing was naive CXCR3+ CD8+ T cells from blood. The subset: CD45RO-CCR7+CD27+CD95- naive CD8+ T cells expressing CXCR3 (TNR3+). Source of these receptors: a human donor in good health. Some clones in this sample may be carry-over from other donors' samples.

The rearrangement links TRBV4-1 to TRBJ1-2. CDR3 size: 15 residues. Per the germline V gene, CDR1 is MGHRA and CDR2 is YSYEKL. CDR3 in amino acids: CASSQEGNLNYGYTF.

The chain joins TRBV28 to TRBJ2-2. The CDR3 is 12 residues long. Germline CDR1 reads MDHEN; CDR2 reads SYDVKM. The CDR3 reads CASTWGSGELFF. The full variable domain, with the rest looked up from reference TRBV28 and TRBJ2-2, is DVKVTQSSRYLVKRTGEKVFLECVQDMDHENMFWYRQDPGLGLRLIYFSYDVKMKEKGDIPEGYSVSREKKERFSLILESASTNQTSMYLCASTWGSGELFFGEGSRLTVL.

V gene TRBV5-6 combines with J gene TRBJ2-1; TCRdb returns TRBD1, unconfirmable since there is no DNA. CDR3 length: 17 amino acids. Germline assignment: CDR1 SGHDT and CDR2 YYEEEE. CDR3 sequence reads: CASSLTGGESPNNEQFF.

The CDR3 region is CSFSGEFYNEQFF. The gene calls are TRBV29-1 and TRBJ2-1; the D call of TRBD2 rests on TCRdb alone, since no DNA is present to check it. Germline CDR1 and CDR2: SQVTM and ANQGSEA. The CDR3 runs 13 residues.